What follows describes a single T cell receptor beta chain. The antigen remains unidentified. This CDR3 region has 14 residues. The trim removed 2 bases at V and 7 bases at J, leaving 3 bases unmatched. The germline gives CDR1 SGHTA, CDR2 FQGTGA. The data originate from a study of spatial heterogeneity in lung cancer. MiXCR, applied by TCRdb to the 5' RACE reads, yields one record per CDR3 protein. The sample includes some 4,800 distinct CDR3 sequences, approximately 6.1% seen only once; the top ten take approximately 30%. The study's findings and limits: Counts of expanded alpha and beta TCRs within tumors tracked the tumor nonsynonymous mutation count.

Time point given: sample taken at primary tumor resection. The starting material was lung tumor tissue, obtained at surgery. This receptor was identified in a male donor with early-stage non-small cell lung cancer. The chain employs TRBV7-3 and TRBJ2-1, with 9 bases identical to TRBD1. CDR3 region: CASSLGTGRNEQFF. The CDR3 DNA sequence: TGTGCCAGCAGCTTAGGGACAGGGAGGAATGAGCAGTTCTTC.